Below, 22 T cell receptor beta chains from the same sample are listed, as sequenced in a study of OX40 agonist ivuxolimab in advanced cancers. Here immunoSEQ multiplex PCR was the method, and the copy in TCRdb shows in-frame clones only, minus some. Here the sample spans 1,200 or so clones, about 80% being singletons. The material was obtained in a trial of the OX40 agonist ivuxolimab. The receptors derive from an adult with an advanced solid tumor such as melanoma, head and neck, liver or kidney cancer.

This clone turned up a few times. One junction end disagrees with the germline gene, perhaps due to a read error. CDR3 protein: CAISTAQNQPQHF. CDR3 DNA sequence: TGTGCCATCAGTACAGCCCAGAATCAGCCCCAGCATTTT. The chain combines TRBV6-8 with TRBJ1-5; D call uncertain. Looked up from germline, CDR1 is MNHGY and CDR2 is SAAAGT. The CDR3 totals 13 residues.

This clone was observed a handful of times. The chain combines TRBV6-8 with TRBJ1-2; 8 nucleotides agree with TRBD1. The CDR3 covers 13 residues. CDR1 MNHGY and CDR2 SAAAGT come from the germline V gene. Losses at the gene ends were 5 bases for V and 8 bases for J; bases not matched to a gene: 7. The CDR3 region has the DNA TGTGCCAGCAGTGACGGGACAGGTGGAGGCTACACCTTC. As protein: CASSDGTGGGYTF.

CDR3 protein: CASSSQTSGLNEQFF. DNA for the CDR3: TGTGCCAGCAGTTCCCAGACTAGCGGGCTCAATGAGCAGTTCTTC. The chain links TRBV25-1 to TRBJ2-1, with 10 bases fitting TRBD2. This CDR3 contains 15 residues. V shed 5 bases, J shed 6 bases, and the junction held 7 bases outside the gene matches. Germline CDR1 reads MGHDK; CDR2 reads SYGVNS. The variable domain in full, with the rest retrieved from reference TRBV25-1 and TRBJ2-1, is EADIYQTPRYLVIGTGKKITLECSQTMGHDKMYWYQQDPGMELHLIHYSYGVNSTEKGDLSSESTVSRIRTEHFPLTLESARPSHTSQYLCASSSQTSGLNEQFFGPGTRLTVL.

This chain joins TRBV23-1 and TRBJ1-1; D is unclear. TRBV23-1 is classed as an ORF, of uncertain function. V shed 6 bases and J shed 3 bases, with 17 bases lying between them. CDR3 length: 15 residues. Written as DNA, the CDR3 is TGCGCCAGCAGCCCTCCAGTTGTTTTGGACACTGAAGCTTTCTTT. Encoded protein: CASSPPVVLDTEAFF.

The chain employs TRBV30 and TRBJ1-1; D possibly corresponds to TRBD1 (6 bases). V was trimmed by 3 bases and J by 5 bases, leaving 16 bases between them. The CDR3 consists of 14 residues. CDR1 is GTSNPN, CDR2 SVGIG, per germline (reference sequence). DNA for the CDR3: TGTGCCTGGAGCCTACAGGGTTGGATGACTGAAGCTTTCTTT. Its translation: CAWSLQGWMTEAFF.

The genes are TRBV11-3 and TRBJ2-3; the D gene is possibly TRBD2 (5 bases). Trimming removed 6 bases from V and 6 bases from J, with 16 bases in between. CDR3 size: 14 residues. CDR1 is SGHNT, CDR2 YENEEA, per germline. CDR3 loop: CASSPLLGSDTQYF. The DNA for the CDR3 is TGTGCCAGCAGTCCCCTCCTGGGGAGTGATACGCAGTATTTT.

This sequence joins TRBV11-3 and TRBJ1-1; D is possibly TRBD1 (5 bases). The V and J ends lost 1 base and 0 bases respectively, with 9 bases between them. Germline V gives CDR1 SGHNT, CDR2 YENEEA. This CDR3 spans 15 amino acids. This CDR3 reads CASSLVGAMNTEAFF. The CDR3 DNA is TGTGCCAGCAGCTTAGTTGGGGCCATGAACACTGAAGCTTTCTTT.

This clone was found a few times. V is TRBV11-3 and J is TRBJ1-1; D possibly corresponds to TRBD1 (6 bases). There are 14 residues in the CDR3. CDR1 is SGHNT and CDR2 is YENEEA in the germline V gene. Trimming shortened V by 5 bases and J by 5 bases, and 15 bases separated the two germline ends. In nucleotides, the CDR3 is TGTGCCAGCAGCCAATCTAACAGGGATACTGAAGCTTTCTTT. It encodes CASSQSNRDTEAFF.

This rearrangement joins TRBV19 to TRBJ2-5; D is unclear. Per the germline V gene, CDR1 is LNHDA and CDR2 is SQIVND (reference sequence). This CDR3 comprises 14 residues. V lost 1 base and J lost 3, with 9 bases in between. CDR3 DNA: TGTGCCAGTAGTATAGGATGGCTAGAAGAGACCCAGTACTTC. Amino acids: CASSIGWLEETQYF.

By frequency in the sample, this clone is large (0.1 to 1%). The rearrangement links TRBV19 to TRBJ1-3; D perhaps matches TRBD1 (6 bases). The CDR3 length is 16 residues. V lost 1 base and J 0 bases, leaving 10 bases between the germline ends. The germline gives CDR1 LNHDA, CDR2 SQIVND (reference sequence). Here the CDR3 DNA reads TGTGCCAGTAGTATAGGAGGACAGTCCTCTGGAAACACCATATATTTT. Protein sequence: CASSIGGQSSGNTIYF.

The chain has TRBV30 and TRBJ2-3, with 9 positions matching TRBD2. Germline loops: CDR1 GTSNPN, CDR2 SVGIG (reference sequence). Unmatched junction bases numbered 14, after V lost 7 bases and J lost 0 bases. CDR3 length equals 17 residues. In DNA, the CDR3 is TGTGCCTCAACTTCTCTAGCGGGGCGAGCTAGCACAGATACGCAGTATTTT. This codes for CASTSLAGRASTDTQYF.

The chain uses TRBV6-8 and TRBJ1-5; TRBD1 is a possible D gene (5 bases). CDR1 and CDR2 (germline): MNHGY, SAAAGT. This CDR3 spans 15 amino acids. V dropped 6 bases and J dropped 1 base, with 13 bases sitting between them. The CDR3 sequence is CASSPGIWSNQPQHF. In nucleotides, the CDR3 is TGTGCCAGCAGCCCAGGGATTTGGAGCAATCAGCCCCAGCATTTT.

J is TRBJ1-1 and V is TRBV11-3; D ambiguous. Germline values: CDR1 SGHNT, CDR2 YENEEA. The V end lost 4 bases, the J end lost 1 base, and 16 bases lay between the germline ends. The CDR3 spans 16 residues. Written as DNA, the CDR3 is TGTGCCAGCAGCTCCATTTACTCGGGGAGGAACACTGAAGCTTTCTTT. It codes for CASSSIYSGRNTEAFF.

The CDR3 bases are TGTGCCAGCTCACCCCGCCTTTGGGGGATCACTGAAGCTTTCTTT. This translates into CASSPRLWGITEAFF. V gene TRBV18 combines with J gene TRBJ1-1; perhaps TRBD1 as D (5 bases). V gave up 3 bases and J gave up 4 bases, with 15 bases separating them. The CDR3 runs 15 residues. CDR1 is KGHSH and CDR2 is LQKENI in the germline V gene.

V is TRBV11-3 and J is TRBJ1-1, with unresolved D. The V gene's germline CDR1 is SGHNT and CDR2 YENEEA. Trimming took off 5 bases at V and 1 base at J, with 14 bases between the two ends. The CDR3 covers 15 residues. The CDR3 DNA reads TGTGCCAGCAGCCCCACTCGGGTTGCGAACACTGAAGCTTTCTTT. Translated: CASSPTRVANTEAFF.

V is TRBV19 and J is TRBJ1-1; 7 nucleotides line up with TRBD1. Looked up from germline, CDR1 is LNHDA and CDR2 is SQIVND (reference sequence). Trimming removed 3 bases from V and 10 bases from J; junction bases left unmatched: 11. This CDR3 is 14 amino acids long. CDR3 sequence reads: CASSIGTAAGIAFF. The CDR3 nucleotides read TGTGCCAGTAGTATTGGGACAGCCGCTGGTATAGCTTTCTTT.

This chain links TRBV6-8 with TRBJ2-1; D may be TRBD1 (5 bases). This CDR3 comprises 12 residues. Germline CDR1 reads MNHGY; CDR2 reads SAAAGT. V lost 6 bases to trimming and J lost 9 bases, with 12 bases between them. CDR3 sequence (DNA): TGTGCCAGCAGAGATGGGGCAGGTGAGCAGTTCTTC. Translating it yields CASRDGAGEQFF.

The chain joins TRBV11-3 to TRBJ2-7; 7 bases agree with TRBD2. J gave up 2 bases and V 3 bases, and 13 bases lay outside the gene matches. In germline, CDR1 is SGHNT, CDR2 YENEEA. This CDR3 region has 17 residues. CDR3 protein: CASSLAGTIPRPYEQYF. The DNA of the CDR3 is TGTGCCAGCAGCTTGGCCGGGACTATCCCACGGCCCTACGAGCAGTACTTC.

The chain uses TRBV18 and TRBJ2-1; D perhaps matches TRBD2 (5 bases). Trimming shortened V by 5 bases and J by 6 bases, and 11 bases separated the two germline ends. Germline V gene lookup returns CDR1 KGHSH and CDR2 LQKENI. CDR3 length: 13 amino acids. The CDR3, as DNA: TGTGCCAGCTCAGATACTAGAGCCAATGAGCAGTTCTTC. Translation gives CASSDTRANEQFF. Together with reference TRBV18 and TRBJ2-1, the CDR3 gives the full variable domain: NAGVMQNPRHLVRRRGQEARLRCSPMKGHSHVYWYRQLPEEGLKFMVYLQKENIIDESGMPKERFSAEFPKEGPSILRIQQVVRGDSAAYFCASSDTRANEQFFGPGTRLTVL.

There are a few counts of this clone. This chain links TRBV15 with TRBJ2-1; D is possibly TRBD2 (6 bases). Germline CDR1 is LNHNV and CDR2 is YYDKDF (reference sequence). Deletions cut 3 bases from V and 4 bases from J, with 16 bases between. The CDR3 is made up of 16 amino acids. CDR3 nucleotide sequence: TGTGCCACCAGCAGGGGCGGGACCTATCAGTACAATGAGCAGTTCTTC. Translating gives CATSRGGTYQYNEQFF.

This clone occurred a few times. The chain employs TRBV6-8 and TRBJ1-1, with D perhaps matching TRBD1 (6 bases). The ends were cut back, 3 bases at V and 7 bases at J, with 18 bases in the middle. The CDR3 contains 15 residues. Germline-derived CDR1 and CDR2 are MNHGY and SAAAGT. The CDR3, as DNA: TGTGCCAGCAGTTATAGTACAGGGTATACTAGTGAAGCTTTCTTT. Its protein is CASSYSTGYTSEAFF.

The rearrangement joins TRBV28 to TRBJ2-7, with D uncertain. Germline CDR1 MDHEN, CDR2 SYDVKM. Trimming removed 2 bases at V and 2 bases at J, with 7 bases between. The CDR3 has 13 residues. The CDR3: CASSLALTYEQYF. CDR3 sequence (DNA): TGTGCCAGCAGTTTAGCCCTAACCTACGAGCAGTACTTC.